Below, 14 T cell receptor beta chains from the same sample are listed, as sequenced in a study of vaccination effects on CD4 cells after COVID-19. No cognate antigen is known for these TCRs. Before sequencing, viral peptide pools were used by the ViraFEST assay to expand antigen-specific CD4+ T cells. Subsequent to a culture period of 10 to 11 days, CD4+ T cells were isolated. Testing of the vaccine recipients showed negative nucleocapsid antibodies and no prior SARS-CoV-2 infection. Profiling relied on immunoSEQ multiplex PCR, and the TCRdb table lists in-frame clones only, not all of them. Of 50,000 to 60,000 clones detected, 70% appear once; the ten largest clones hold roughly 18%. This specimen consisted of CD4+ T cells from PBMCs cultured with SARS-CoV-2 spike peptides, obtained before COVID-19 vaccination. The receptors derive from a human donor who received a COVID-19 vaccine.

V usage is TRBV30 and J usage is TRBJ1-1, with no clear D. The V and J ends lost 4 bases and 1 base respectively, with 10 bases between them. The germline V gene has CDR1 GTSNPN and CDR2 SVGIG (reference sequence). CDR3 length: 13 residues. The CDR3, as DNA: TGTGCCTGGATTGCCTCCCAGAACACTGAAGCTTTCTTT. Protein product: CAWIASQNTEAFF.

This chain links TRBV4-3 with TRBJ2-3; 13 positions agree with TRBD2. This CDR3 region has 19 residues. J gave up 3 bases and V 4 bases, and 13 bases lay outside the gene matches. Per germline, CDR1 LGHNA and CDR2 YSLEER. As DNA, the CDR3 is TGCGCCAGCAGCCGCAGACTTCCGGGACTAGCGGGGCAAACAGATACGCAGTATTTT. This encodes CASSRRLPGLAGQTDTQYF.

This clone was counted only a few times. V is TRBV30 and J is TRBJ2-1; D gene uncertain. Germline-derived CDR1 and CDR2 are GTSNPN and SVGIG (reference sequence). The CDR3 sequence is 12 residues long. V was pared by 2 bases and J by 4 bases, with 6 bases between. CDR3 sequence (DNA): TGTGCCTGGAGTCGATCGTACAATGAGCAGTTCTTC. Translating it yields CAWSRSYNEQFF.

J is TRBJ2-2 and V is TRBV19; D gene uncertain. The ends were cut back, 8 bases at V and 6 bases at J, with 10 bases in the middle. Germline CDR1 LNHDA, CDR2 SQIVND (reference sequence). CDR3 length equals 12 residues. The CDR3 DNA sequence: TGTGCCAGTTCTCAGTGGGCCGGGGAGCTGTTTTTT. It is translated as CASSQWAGELFF. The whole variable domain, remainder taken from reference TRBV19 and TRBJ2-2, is DGGITQSPKYLFRKEGQNVTLSCEQNLNHDAMYWYRQDPGQGLRLIYYSQIVNDFQKGDIAEGYSVSREKKESFPLTVTSAQKNPTAFYLCASSQWAGELFFGEGSRLTVL.

CDR3 sequence reads: CASSHEETQYF. In DNA form, the CDR3 reads TGTGCCAGCAGCCACGAAGAGACCCAGTACTTC. The gene calls are TRBV3-1 (or the pseudogene TRBV3-2) and TRBJ2-5; unclear D gene. Trimming took off 3 bases at V and 3 bases at J, with 2 bases between the two ends. CDR3 size: 11 residues. The germline CDR1 and CDR2 sequences are LGHDT and YNNKEL (reference sequence).

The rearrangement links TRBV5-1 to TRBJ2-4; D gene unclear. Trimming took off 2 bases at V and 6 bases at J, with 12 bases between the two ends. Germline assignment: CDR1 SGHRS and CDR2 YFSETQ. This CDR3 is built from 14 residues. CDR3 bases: TGCGCCAGCAGCTTCGCCAGTGGTGTAAACATTCAGTACTTC. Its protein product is CASSFASGVNIQYF.

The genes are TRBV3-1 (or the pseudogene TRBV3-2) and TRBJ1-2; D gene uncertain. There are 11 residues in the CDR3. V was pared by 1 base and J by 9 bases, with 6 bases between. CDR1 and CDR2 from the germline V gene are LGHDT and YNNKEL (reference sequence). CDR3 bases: TGTGCCAGCAGCCAAGCCCACAGCTACACCTTC. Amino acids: CASSQAHSYTF.

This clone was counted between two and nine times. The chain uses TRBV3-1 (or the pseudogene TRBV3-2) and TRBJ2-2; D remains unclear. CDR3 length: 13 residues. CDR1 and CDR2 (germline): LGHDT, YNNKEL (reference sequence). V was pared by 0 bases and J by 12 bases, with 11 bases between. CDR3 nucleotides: TGTGCCAGCAGCCAAGACGCTAGACCAAAGCTGTTTTTT. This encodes CASSQDARPKLFF.

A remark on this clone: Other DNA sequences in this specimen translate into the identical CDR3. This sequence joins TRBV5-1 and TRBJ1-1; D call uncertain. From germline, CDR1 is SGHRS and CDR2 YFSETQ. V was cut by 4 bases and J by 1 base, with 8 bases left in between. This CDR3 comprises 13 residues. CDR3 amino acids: CASSPGGNTEAFF. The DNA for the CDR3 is TGCGCCAGCAGCCCCGGTGGGAACACTGAAGCTTTCTTT. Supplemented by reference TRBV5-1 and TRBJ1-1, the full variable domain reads KAGVTQTPRYLIKTRGQQVTLSCSPISGHRSVSWYQQTPGQGLQFLFEYFSETQRNKGNFPGRFSGRQFSNSRSEMNVSTLELGDSALYLCASSPGGNTEAFFGQGTRLTVV.

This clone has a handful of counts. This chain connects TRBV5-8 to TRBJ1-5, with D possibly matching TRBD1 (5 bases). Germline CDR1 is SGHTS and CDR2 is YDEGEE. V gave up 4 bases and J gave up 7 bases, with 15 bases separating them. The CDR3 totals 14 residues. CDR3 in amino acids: CASSPDRTRQPQHF. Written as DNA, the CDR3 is TGTGCCAGCAGCCCGGACCGGACACGACAGCCCCAGCATTTT.

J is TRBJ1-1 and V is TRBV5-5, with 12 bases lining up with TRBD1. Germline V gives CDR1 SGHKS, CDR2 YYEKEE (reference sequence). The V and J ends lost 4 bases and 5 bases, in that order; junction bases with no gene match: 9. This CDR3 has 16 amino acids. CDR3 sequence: CASSPGGDRGRTEAFF. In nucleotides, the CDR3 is TGTGCCAGCAGCCCGGGTGGGGACAGGGGGCGAACTGAAGCTTTCTTT.

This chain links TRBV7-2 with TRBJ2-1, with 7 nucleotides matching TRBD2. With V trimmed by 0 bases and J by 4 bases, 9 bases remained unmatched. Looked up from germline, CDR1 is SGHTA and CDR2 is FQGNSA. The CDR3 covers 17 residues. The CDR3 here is CASSLAQPSGRYNEQFF. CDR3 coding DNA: TGTGCCAGCAGCTTAGCGCAACCTAGCGGTCGATACAATGAGCAGTTCTTC.

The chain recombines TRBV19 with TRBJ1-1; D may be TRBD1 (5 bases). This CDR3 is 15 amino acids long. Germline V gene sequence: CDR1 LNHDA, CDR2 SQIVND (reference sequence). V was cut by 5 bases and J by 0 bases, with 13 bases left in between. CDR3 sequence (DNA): TGTGCCAGTAGTCAACAGGTGATCTTGAACACTGAAGCTTTCTTT. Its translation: CASSQQVILNTEAFF. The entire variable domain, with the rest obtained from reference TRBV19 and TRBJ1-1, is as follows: DGGITQSPKYLFRKEGQNVTLSCEQNLNHDAMYWYRQDPGQGLRLIYYSQIVNDFQKGDIAEGYSVSREKKESFPLTVTSAQKNPTAFYLCASSQQVILNTEAFFGQGTRLTVV.

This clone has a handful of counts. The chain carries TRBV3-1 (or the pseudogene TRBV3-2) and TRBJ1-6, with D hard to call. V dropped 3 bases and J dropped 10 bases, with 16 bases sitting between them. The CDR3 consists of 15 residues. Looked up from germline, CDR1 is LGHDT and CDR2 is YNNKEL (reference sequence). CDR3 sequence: CASSQNGPRGSPLHF. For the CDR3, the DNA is TGTGCCAGCAGCCAGAACGGACCCCGAGGCTCACCCCTCCACTTT.